This T cell receptor (beta chain) was found in a study of T cell responses to AZD1222 COVID-19 vaccine. Study-wide results and limits: Repertoire sampling happened only post peak T cell response.

Of note for this clone: Antigen specificity is unknown.

The data were produced by immunoSEQ multiplex PCR, yet TCRdb's version contains in-frame clones alone and is incomplete. The sample lists around 140,000 clones, about 82% seen once, with around 8% in the top ten. The TCR comes from an adult who received the MenACWY meningococcal vaccine as a control. The sequenced sample was peripheral blood, obtained 28 days after the second dose of the MenACWY control vaccine.

CDR3 in amino acids: CASSQDRTVYNSPLHF. The DNA for the CDR3 is TGTGCCAGCAGCCAAGATAGAACAGTCTATAATTCACCCCTCCACTTT. The chain employs TRBV3-1 (or the pseudogene TRBV3-2) and TRBJ1-6; D is undetermined. This CDR3 is built from 16 residues. The V end was cut by 0 bases, the J end by 3 bases, with 9 bases between. CDR1 and CDR2 (germline): LGHDT, YNNKEL (reference sequence).